The 27 T cell receptor beta chains presented below share a single source sample, sequenced in a study of T cell changes during pregnancy in multiple sclerosis. Generated by immunoSEQ multiplex PCR, the TCRdb table keeps only in-frame clones and is missing some. Seen here are approximately 20,000 clones, roughly nine tenths observed once, and the top ten hold roughly 8.1%. This specimen consisted of CD8+ T cells from peripheral blood mononuclear cells, obtained in the second trimester of pregnancy. These receptors all stem from a female donor in good health, enrolled as a control in a pregnancy study.

The V and J genes are TRBV5-1 and TRBJ2-7, with D maybe TRBD1 (5 bases). The CDR3 covers 13 residues. The V end lost 5 bases, the J end lost 2 bases, and 11 bases lay between the germline ends. The germline CDR1 and CDR2 sequences are SGHRS and YFSETQ. DNA for the CDR3: TGCGCCAGCAGAATGGACATTGCCTACGAGCAGTACTTC. Translated, it gives CASRMDIAYEQYF.

The gene calls are TRBV19 and TRBJ2-7; D is possibly TRBD1 (6 bases). The CDR3 runs to 11 residues. CDR1 is LNHDA, CDR2 SQIVND, per germline (reference sequence). The V and J ends lost 4 bases and 7 bases respectively, with 8 bases between them. The CDR3 nucleotides are TGTGCCAGTAGTACAGGGGATGAGCAGTACTTC. Its translation is CASSTGDEQYF. The complete variable domain, with remaining parts taken from reference TRBV19 and TRBJ2-7, reads DGGITQSPKYLFRKEGQNVTLSCEQNLNHDAMYWYRQDPGQGLRLIYYSQIVNDFQKGDIAEGYSVSREKKESFPLTVTSAQKNPTAFYLCASSTGDEQYFGPGTRLTVT.

About this clone: Other DNA sequences in this specimen translate into the identical CDR3. This chain uses TRBV9 with TRBJ1-1; the D gene is possibly TRBD1 (5 bases). Germline values: CDR1 SGDLS, CDR2 YYNGEE. The CDR3 sequence is 14 residues long. V was pared by 4 bases and J by 5 bases, with 15 bases between. The CDR3: CASSSSGAGTEAFF. CDR3 DNA: TGTGCCAGCAGCTCCAGCGGGGCAGGGACTGAAGCTTTCTTT.

This chain uses TRBV14 with TRBJ1-2, with 10 positions matching TRBD1. The CDR3 extends over 15 amino acids. V shed 4 bases and J 4 bases; nucleotides not matched to a gene: 6. CDR1 and CDR2 (germline): SGHDN, FVKESK. The CDR3 DNA sequence: TGTGCCAGCAGCCCGGGACAGGGGTTAGTCTATGGCTACACCTTC. Protein product: CASSPGQGLVYGYTF. Looking up the rest from reference TRBV14 and TRBJ1-2 gives the full variable domain: EAGVTQFPSHSVIEKGQTVTLRCDPISGHDNLYWYRRVMGKEIKFLLHFVKESKQDESGMPNNRFLAERTGGTYSTLKVQPAELEDSGVYFCASSPGQGLVYGYTFGSGTRLTVV.

J is TRBJ2-2 and V is TRBV10-3; perhaps TRBD1 as D (6 bases). With 6 bases removed from V and 4 bases from J, the gap between germline ends came to 6 bases. This CDR3 is built from 12 residues. In germline, CDR1 is ENHRY, CDR2 SYGVKD. The CDR3 is CAIRGGTGELFF. The DNA for the CDR3 is TGTGCCATCAGAGGGGGCACCGGGGAGCTGTTTTTT.

This chain links TRBV23-1 with TRBJ2-2; D unclear. TRBV23-1 is marked as an open reading frame, function uncertain. The CDR3 is 16 amino acids. V was clipped by 0 bases and J by 0 bases, with 8 bases between them. The CDR3: CASSQSLATNTGELFF. The CDR3 coding sequence is TGCGCCAGCAGTCAATCTTTGGCCACGAACACCGGGGAGCTGTTTTTT.

V and J are TRBV5-1 and TRBJ1-2, with D hard to call. The CDR3 length is 12 residues. V gave up 2 bases and J gave up 6 bases, with 8 bases separating them. Germline-derived CDR1 and CDR2 are SGHRS and YFSETQ. The CDR3: CASSFERDGYTF. The CDR3 DNA follows: TGCGCCAGCAGCTTCGAGAGGGATGGCTACACCTTC.

The chain is built from TRBV15 and TRBJ2-3, with 10 bases aligning to TRBD2. J lost 8 bases, V lost 3 bases, and 20 bases had no gene match. This CDR3 region has 19 residues. Germline assignment: CDR1 LNHNV and CDR2 YYDKDF (reference sequence). The CDR3: CATSSPLGEAGGPMITQYF. CDR3 nucleotide sequence: TGTGCCACCAGCAGTCCCCTTGGAGAAGCGGGGGGGCCTATGATTACGCAGTATTTT.

V usage is TRBV5-1 and J usage is TRBJ2-1; TRBD1 is a possible D gene (5 bases). This CDR3 has 15 amino acids. Germline CDR1 is SGHRS and CDR2 is YFSETQ. The ends were cut back, 4 bases at V and 0 bases at J, with 11 bases in the middle. CDR3 in DNA: TGCGCCAGCAGCGGTCGACAGCACTCCTACAATGAGCAGTTCTTC. As protein: CASSGRQHSYNEQFF.

V gene TRBV28 combines with J gene TRBJ2-7; 11 bases align to TRBD1. Germline V gene sequence: CDR1 MDHEN, CDR2 SYDVKM. Losses at the gene ends were 5 bases for V and 3 bases for J; bases not matched to a gene: 6. This CDR3 has 15 amino acids. The CDR3 nucleotides read TGTGCCAGCAGTATCCCCGGGACAGGGGGCTACGAGCAGTACTTC. It codes for CASSIPGTGGYEQYF.

The rearrangement uses TRBV6-5 and TRBJ2-2; TRBD1 aligns across 10 bases. V lost 7 bases and J lost 5; bases outside the gene matches: 7. The germline V gene has CDR1 MNHEY and CDR2 SVGAGI. This CDR3 comprises 15 residues. This CDR3 is CASIPGTGETGELFF. CDR3 bases: TGTGCCAGCATTCCCGGGACAGGGGAAACCGGGGAGCTGTTTTTT.

This clone was found once. The chain uses TRBV9 and TRBJ1-2, with D possibly being TRBD1 (5 bases). Germline lookup yields CDR1 SGDLS and CDR2 YYNGEE. Trimming removed 7 bases from V and 0 bases from J, with 13 bases in between. The CDR3 has 14 residues. CDR3 residues: CASSGQGSNYGYTF. The CDR3 DNA reads as TGTGCCAGCTCCGGGCAGGGCTCTAACTATGGCTACACCTTC.

The chain carries TRBV6-5 and TRBJ2-1, with TRBD2 identical over 8 bases. The germline gives CDR1 MNHEY, CDR2 SVGAGI. CDR3 length: 15 amino acids. J gave up 10 bases and V 4 bases, and 12 bases lay outside the gene matches. The CDR3 loop reads CASSFGGGTRREQFF. The CDR3 nucleotides are TGTGCCAGCAGTTTCGGGGGGGGGACCCGGCGGGAGCAGTTCTTC.

The chain is built from TRBV30 and TRBJ1-6; D remains ambiguous. Trimming stripped 5 bases from V and 0 bases from J, with 14 bases between. CDR1 is GTSNPN and CDR2 is SVGIG in the germline V gene (reference sequence). The CDR3 is 16 residues long. The chain's CDR3 is CAWLDGHSSYNSPLHF. Here the CDR3 DNA reads TGTGCCTGGTTGGATGGGCACAGCTCCTATAATTCACCCCTCCACTTT.

The rearrangement joins TRBV19 to TRBJ1-1, with D tentatively TRBD1 (5 bases). V lost 5 bases and J 4 bases, leaving 8 bases between the germline ends. CDR1 LNHDA and CDR2 SQIVND come from the germline V gene (reference sequence). This CDR3 contains 12 residues. The CDR3 DNA reads TGTGCCAGTAGTTGGGGGGGCACTGAAGCTTTCTTT. Protein product: CASSWGGTEAFF. Variable domain in full (rest from reference TRBV19 and TRBJ1-1): DGGITQSPKYLFRKEGQNVTLSCEQNLNHDAMYWYRQDPGQGLRLIYYSQIVNDFQKGDIAEGYSVSREKKESFPLTVTSAQKNPTAFYLCASSWGGTEAFFGQGTRLTVV.

The chain couples TRBV21-1 to TRBJ2-7; the table calls TRBD1, which could not be checked here. TRBV21-1 is annotated as a pseudogene. The CDR3 runs to 18 residues. For the CDR3, the DNA is TGTGCCAGCAGCACCTATGACCCGGACAGGGCGTACTCCTACGAGCAGTACTTC. This translates into CASSTYDPDRAYSYEQYF.

V gene TRBV27 combines with J gene TRBJ2-7; TRBD1 aligns across 9 bases. Germline loops: CDR1 MNHEY, CDR2 SMNVEV (reference sequence). This CDR3 comprises 13 residues. V shed 4 bases and J 2 bases; nucleotides not matched to a gene: 0. CDR3 loop: CASSWTGAYEQYF. CDR3 bases: TGTGCCAGCAGTTGGACAGGGGCCTACGAGCAGTACTTC.

The genes are TRBV29-1 and TRBJ2-1, with 9 nucleotides matching TRBD1. Germline V CDR1 and CDR2: SQVTM, ANQGSEA. V shed 5 bases, J shed 6 bases, and the junction held 5 bases outside the gene matches. The CDR3 sequence is 13 residues long. CDR3 coding DNA: TGCAGCGTTCTCACAGGGGGCCCCAATGAGCAGTTCTTC. It codes for CSVLTGGPNEQFF.

This clone was recorded only once. The chain joins TRBV19 to TRBJ2-4; TRBD1 is a possible D gene (6 bases). Trimming left V 3 bases short and J 1 base short, with 13 bases between. This CDR3 comprises 16 residues. Germline-derived CDR1 and CDR2 are LNHDA and SQIVND (reference sequence). CDR3 amino acids: CASSISAGAAKNIQYF. In DNA, the CDR3 is TGTGCCAGTAGTATTTCGGCAGGGGCGGCCAAAAACATTCAGTACTTC.

This chain joins TRBV6-1 and TRBJ1-5, with a possible D match to TRBD1 (6 bases). Trimming took 6 bases from V and 6 from J, leaving 15 bases between them. This CDR3 region has 14 residues. From germline, CDR1 is MNHNS and CDR2 SASEGT. The CDR3: CASSKRPGAQPQHF. CDR3 coding DNA: TGTGCCAGCAGCAAAAGGCCAGGGGCTCAGCCCCAGCATTTT.

The J gene is TRBJ1-2, the V gene TRBV28; 8 bases fit TRBD1. The trim removed 1 base at V and 6 bases at J, leaving 1 base unmatched. The CDR3 is 13 amino acids. The germline gives CDR1 MDHEN, CDR2 SYDVKM. CDR3: CASSLSTGDGYTF. The CDR3 DNA reads TGTGCCAGCAGTTTATCGACAGGGGATGGCTACACCTTC.

The gene calls are TRBV19 and TRBJ2-7; possible D gene TRBD2, 5 bases. With 4 bases removed from V and 1 base from J, the gap between germline ends came to 8 bases. This CDR3 is 13 amino acids long. Germline CDR1 is LNHDA and CDR2 is SQIVND (reference sequence). CDR3 region: CASSKDFSYEQYF. CDR3 coding DNA: TGTGCCAGTAGTAAGGACTTTTCCTACGAGCAGTACTTC. Using reference TRBV19 and TRBJ2-7 for the parts outside the CDR3, the full variable domain is DGGITQSPKYLFRKEGQNVTLSCEQNLNHDAMYWYRQDPGQGLRLIYYSQIVNDFQKGDIAEGYSVSREKKESFPLTVTSAQKNPTAFYLCASSKDFSYEQYFGPGTRLTVT.

The J gene is TRBJ1-6, the V gene TRBV5-1; no clear D. Germline V gene data show CDR1 as SGHRS and CDR2 as YFSETQ. This CDR3 has 15 residues. V lost 5 bases, J lost 3 bases, and 12 bases lay in between. CDR3 sequence reads: CASRMGPGYNSPLHF. The DNA of the CDR3 is TGCGCCAGCAGAATGGGCCCAGGCTATAATTCACCCCTCCACTTT.

The chain links TRBV15 to TRBJ2-7; 7 bases align to TRBD1. The germline gives CDR1 LNHNV, CDR2 YYDKDF (reference sequence). Trimming cost V 1 base and J 6 bases; bases outside gene matches: 6. This CDR3 has 14 residues. The CDR3 coding sequence is TGTGCCACCAGCAGAGCTACAGGGGCGAGCGAGCAGTACTTC. It translates to CATSRATGASEQYF.

V and J are TRBV5-5 and TRBJ2-2; TRBD1 matches at 8 bases. The CDR3 length is 15 residues. Unmatched junction bases numbered 10, after V lost 5 bases and J lost 7 bases. CDR1 and CDR2 from the germline V gene are SGHKS and YYEKEE (reference sequence). The CDR3 coding sequence is TGTGCCAGCAGTTTCTCGACAGGGGAACACGGGGAGCTGTTTTTT. This gives the protein CASSFSTGEHGELFF.

This chain connects TRBV11-2 to TRBJ1-2; 7 nucleotides line up with TRBD1. Germline CDR1 is SGHAT and CDR2 is FQNNGV. J gave up 3 bases and V 4 bases, and 5 bases lay outside the gene matches. This CDR3 contains 14 residues. This CDR3 reads CASSYRDRDYGYTF. Here the CDR3 DNA reads TGTGCCAGCAGCTACCGGGACAGAGACTATGGCTACACCTTC.

CDR3 amino acids: CASSSSPLAGSTDTQYF. The CDR3 bases are TGTGCCAGCAGCTCGAGCCCACTAGCGGGGAGCACAGATACGCAGTATTTT. The chain couples TRBV9 to TRBJ2-3, with TRBD2 matching over 10 bases. This CDR3 is built from 17 residues. CDR1 and CDR2 (germline): SGDLS, YYNGEE. V lost 4 bases, J lost 0 bases, and 8 bases stayed unmatched.